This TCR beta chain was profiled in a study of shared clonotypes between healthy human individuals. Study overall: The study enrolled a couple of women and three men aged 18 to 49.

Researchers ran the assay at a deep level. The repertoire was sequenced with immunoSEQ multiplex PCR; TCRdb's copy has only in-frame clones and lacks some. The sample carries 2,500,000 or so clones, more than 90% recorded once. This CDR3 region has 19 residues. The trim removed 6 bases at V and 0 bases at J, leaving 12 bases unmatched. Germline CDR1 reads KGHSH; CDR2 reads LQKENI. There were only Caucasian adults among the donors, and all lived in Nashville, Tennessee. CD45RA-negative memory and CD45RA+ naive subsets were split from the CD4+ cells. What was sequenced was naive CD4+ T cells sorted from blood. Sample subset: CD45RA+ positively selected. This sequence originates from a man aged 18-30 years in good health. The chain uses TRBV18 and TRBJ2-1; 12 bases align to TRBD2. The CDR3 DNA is TGTGCCAGCTCTGTACTGACTAGCGGGGGCCCGAGCTCCTACAATGAGCAGTTCTTC. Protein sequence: CASSVLTSGGPSSYNEQFF.